This passage covers 18 T cell receptor beta chains from one sample sequenced in a study of control samples from healthy donors and cancer patients. Data came from immunoSEQ multiplex PCR; TCRdb stores just in-frame clones and leaves some out. The profile shows 100,000 to 150,000 clones, less than 90% of them singletons. The sequenced sample consisted of blood. The receptors shown here come from a man aged 18 to 29 in good health.

The rearrangement joins TRBV5-1 to TRBJ2-5; TRBD1 might be the D (6 bases). Per germline, CDR1 SGHRS and CDR2 YFSETQ. The CDR3 extends over 16 amino acids. V was pared by 2 bases and J by 2 bases, with 16 bases between. The CDR3 coding sequence is TGCGCCAGCAGCTTCCCCCTTGACAGGACGCAAGAGACCCAGTACTTC. Its translation is CASSFPLDRTQETQYF.

This rearrangement joins TRBV3-1 (or the pseudogene TRBV3-2) to TRBJ1-2; D remains unclear. The CDR3 covers 14 residues. Germline assignment: CDR1 LGHDT and CDR2 YNNKEL (reference sequence). Trimming removed 0 bases at V and 1 base at J, with 6 bases between. This chain's CDR3 is CASSQEGSNYGYTF. The CDR3 DNA is TGTGCCAGCAGCCAAGAGGGCAGTAACTATGGCTACACCTTC.

This chain links TRBV15 with TRBJ1-2; 7 positions match TRBD1. Germline lookup yields CDR1 LNHNV and CDR2 YYDKDF (reference sequence). The V and J ends lost 6 bases and 4 bases, in that order; junction bases with no gene match: 8. The CDR3 is 14 residues long. CDR3 in DNA: TGTGCCACCAGTTCCCGACAGGGAACCTATGGCTACACCTTC. The encoded protein is CATSSRQGTYGYTF.

The chain is built from TRBV7-2 and TRBJ1-6; D gene unclear. Trimming removed 3 bases from V and 6 bases from J, with 6 bases in between. Per germline, CDR1 SGHTA and CDR2 FQGNSA. The CDR3 runs to 13 residues. CDR3 sequence: CASSFRVNSPLHF. CDR3 in DNA: TGTGCCAGCAGCTTCAGAGTTAATTCACCCCTCCACTTT.

The chain employs TRBV7-3 and TRBJ2-1, with D maybe TRBD2 (5 bases). The germline gives CDR1 SGHTA, CDR2 FQGTGA. The CDR3 sequence is 13 residues long. The V end lost 0 bases, the J end lost 8 bases, and 8 bases lay between the germline ends. The DNA for the CDR3 is TGTGCCAGCAGCTTAACCGGGGTGGATGAGCAGTTCTTC. Translation: CASSLTGVDEQFF.

This chain's CDR3 is CASSLGGLAGGSGANVLTF. As DNA, the CDR3 is TGTGCCAGCAGCTTAGGGGGACTAGCGGGAGGGAGCGGGGCCAACGTCCTGACTTTC. The chain combines TRBV7-7 with TRBJ2-6; 16 bases match TRBD2. With 1 base clipped from V and 4 bases from J, the junction kept 4 bases outside the gene matches. Germline assignment: CDR1 SSHAT and CDR2 FNYEAQ (reference sequence). The length of the CDR3 is 19 residues. Supplemented by reference TRBV7-7 and TRBJ2-6, the full variable domain reads GAGVSQSPRYKVTKRGQDVTLRCDPISSHATLYWYQQALGQGPEFLTYFNYEAQPDKSGLPSDRFSAERPEGSISTLTIQRTEQRDSAMYRCASSLGGLAGGSGANVLTFGAGSRLTVL.

The CDR3, as DNA: TGTGCCAGCAGCTCGCCAGGGGACTCCTACGAGCAGTACTTC. Amino acids: CASSSPGDSYEQYF. The chain combines TRBV11-1 with TRBJ2-7, with D perhaps TRBD1 (6 bases). The CDR3 covers 14 residues. V lost 4 bases and J lost 0, with 10 bases in between. In germline, CDR1 is SGHAT, CDR2 FQDESV (reference sequence).

For this clone: Distinct nucleotide sequences in the sample also encode this CDR3. The CDR3 DNA reads as TGTGCCAGCTCACCGGCGGGGAACACTGAAGCTTTCTTT. Its protein is CASSPAGNTEAFF. The gene calls are TRBV18 and TRBJ1-1; D gene ambiguous. Trimming left V 3 bases short and J 1 base short, with 6 bases between. The CDR3 runs 13 residues. The germline CDR1 and CDR2 sequences are KGHSH and LQKENI.

The V and J genes are TRBV28 and TRBJ2-1; TRBD2 matches at 7 bases. Germline V gene sequence: CDR1 MDHEN, CDR2 SYDVKM. CDR3 length: 16 residues. V was clipped by 3 bases and J by 1 base; unmatched bases: 6. The CDR3 DNA reads as TGTGCCAGCAGTTTCGAGGCGGGAGATTCCTACAATGAGCAGTTCTTC. Residues: CASSFEAGDSYNEQFF.

This clone was detected only once. The chain joins TRBV6-1 to TRBJ2-3; 7 nucleotides line up with TRBD2. This CDR3 is built from 17 residues. From germline, CDR1 is MNHNS and CDR2 SASEGT. The V segment lost 4 bases and the J segment 3 bases; nucleotides outside the gene matches: 13. CDR3 protein: CASSGQGAGEGTDTQYF. The DNA for the CDR3 is TGTGCCAGCAGTGGTCAAGGGGCGGGAGAGGGGACAGATACGCAGTATTTT.

The J gene is TRBJ2-4, the V gene TRBV24-1; 7 bases map to TRBD1. Germline CDR1 KGHDR, CDR2 SFDVKD. There are 13 residues in the CDR3. Trimming cost V 4 bases and J 6 bases; bases outside gene matches: 2. CDR3 nucleotides: TGTGCCACCAGTGAGGGGACAGCAAACATTCAGTACTTC. The encoded protein is CATSEGTANIQYF.

This sequence joins TRBV11-2 and TRBJ1-5, with unresolved D. CDR1 and CDR2 from the germline V gene are SGHAT and FQNNGV. The CDR3 length is 17 residues. Trimming left V 1 base short and J 1 base short, with 14 bases between. The CDR3 is CASSLGNTLTSNQPQHF. Written as DNA, the CDR3 is TGTGCCAGCAGCTTAGGAAACACACTTACGAGCAATCAGCCCCAGCATTTT.

This clone was recorded only once. The V gene is TRBV7-2, the J gene TRBJ2-1, with D perhaps matching TRBD1 or TRBD2 (6 bases each). V was clipped by 8 bases and J by 5 bases, with 7 bases between them. This CDR3 has 11 amino acids. CDR1 is SGHTA, CDR2 FQGNSA, per germline. The CDR3 region is CASGGHNEQFF. The CDR3, as DNA: TGTGCCAGCGGGGGGCACAATGAGCAGTTCTTC.

V usage is TRBV28 and J usage is TRBJ2-3; no clear D gene. Germline CDR1 reads MDHEN; CDR2 reads SYDVKM. Between the trimmed V and J ends, which lost 5 bases and 5 bases, there was a span of 5 bases. This CDR3 spans 11 amino acids. The DNA for the CDR3 is TGTGCCAGCAGTCTAATAGATACGCAGTATTTT. Protein product: CASSLIDTQYF.

The V and J genes are TRBV6-1 and TRBJ1-4; possible D gene TRBD1, 5 bases. The CDR3 covers 16 residues. Germline-derived CDR1 and CDR2 are MNHNS and SASEGT. With 1 base removed from V and 0 bases from J, the gap between germline ends came to 9 bases. CDR3 protein: CASSEGQKTTNEKLFF. In DNA form, the CDR3 reads TGTGCCAGCAGTGAAGGACAGAAAACAACTAATGAAAAACTGTTTTTT.

The V call is TRBV2, the J call TRBJ2-1, with 14 bases that match TRBD2. Looked up from germline, CDR1 is SNHLY and CDR2 is FYNNEI. The CDR3 loop spans 16 amino acids. Trimming cost V 4 bases and J 6 bases; bases outside gene matches: 5. CDR3 nucleotides: TGTGCCAGCAGTGCCGAGACTAGCGGGAGGGGCAATGAGCAGTTCTTC. Amino acids: CASSAETSGRGNEQFF.

The chain has TRBV6-1 and TRBJ2-7; D is perhaps TRBD1 (5 bases). Germline CDR1 reads MNHNS; CDR2 reads SASEGT. V was shortened by 0 bases and J by 3 bases, with 15 bases between the two germline ends. The CDR3 covers 16 residues. The CDR3 is CASSEAHFDRNYEQYF. The CDR3 DNA reads TGTGCCAGCAGTGAAGCGCATTTCGACAGAAACTACGAGCAGTACTTC.

This sequence joins TRBV25-1 and TRBJ2-7; D gene unclear. V lost 1 base, J lost 3 bases, and 7 bases lay in between. Per germline, CDR1 MGHDK and CDR2 SYGVNS. CDR3 size: 13 residues. DNA of the CDR3: TGTGCCAGCAGTGAATCGGGTCTCTACGAGCAGTACTTC. Its translation: CASSESGLYEQYF.